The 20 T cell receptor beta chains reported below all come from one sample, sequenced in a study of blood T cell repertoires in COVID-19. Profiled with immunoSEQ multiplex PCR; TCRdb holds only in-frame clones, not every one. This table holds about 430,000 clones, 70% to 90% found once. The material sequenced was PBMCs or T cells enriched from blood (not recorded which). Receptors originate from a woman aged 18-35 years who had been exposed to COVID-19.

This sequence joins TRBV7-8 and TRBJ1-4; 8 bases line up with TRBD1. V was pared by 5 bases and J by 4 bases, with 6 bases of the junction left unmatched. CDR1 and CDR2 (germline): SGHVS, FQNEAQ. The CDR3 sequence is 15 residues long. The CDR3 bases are TGTGCCAGCAGCCCCAGGACAGGGATTAATGAAAAACTGTTTTTT. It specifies CASSPRTGINEKLFF.

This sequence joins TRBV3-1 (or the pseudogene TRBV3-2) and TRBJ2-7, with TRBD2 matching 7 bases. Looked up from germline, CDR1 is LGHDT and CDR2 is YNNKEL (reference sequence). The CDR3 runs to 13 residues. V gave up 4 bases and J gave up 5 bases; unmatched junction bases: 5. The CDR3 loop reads CASSRGLVDEQYF. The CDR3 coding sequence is TGTGCCAGCAGCCGAGGACTAGTCGACGAGCAGTACTTC.

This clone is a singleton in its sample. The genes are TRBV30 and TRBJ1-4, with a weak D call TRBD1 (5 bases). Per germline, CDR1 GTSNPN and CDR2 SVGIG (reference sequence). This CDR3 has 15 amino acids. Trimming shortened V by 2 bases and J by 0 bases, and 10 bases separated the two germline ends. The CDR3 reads CAWSRGRATNEKLFF. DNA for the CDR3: TGTGCCTGGAGTCGGGGGAGGGCAACTAATGAAAAACTGTTTTTT.

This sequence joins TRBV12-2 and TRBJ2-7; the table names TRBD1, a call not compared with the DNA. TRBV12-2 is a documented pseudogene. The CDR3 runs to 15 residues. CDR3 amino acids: CASRAVQDTFYEQYF. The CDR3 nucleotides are TGTGCAAGTCGCGCCGTACAGGACACCTTCTACGAGCAGTACTTC.

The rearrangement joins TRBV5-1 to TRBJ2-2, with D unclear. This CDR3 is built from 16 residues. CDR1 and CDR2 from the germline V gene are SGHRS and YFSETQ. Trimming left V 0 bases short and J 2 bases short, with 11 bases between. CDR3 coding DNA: TGCGCCAGCAGCTTGGTGGTGCCCGGTAACACCGGGGAGCTGTTTTTT. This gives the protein CASSLVVPGNTGELFF.

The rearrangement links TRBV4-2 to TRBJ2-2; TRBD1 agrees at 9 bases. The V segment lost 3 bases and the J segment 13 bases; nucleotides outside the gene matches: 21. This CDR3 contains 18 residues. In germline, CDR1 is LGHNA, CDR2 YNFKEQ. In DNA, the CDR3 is TGTGCCAGCAGCCAGGATCCCTTCCGGGACAGGGTACGGGAATGGCTGTTTTTT. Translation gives CASSQDPFRDRVREWLFF.

CDR3 amino acids: CASSLIGGDWTYNEQFF. DNA for the CDR3: TGTGCCAGCAGCTTAATCGGAGGGGACTGGACTTACAATGAGCAGTTCTTC. The rearrangement joins TRBV7-9 to TRBJ2-1; D is possibly TRBD2 (6 bases). CDR3 length equals 17 residues. Deletions cut 2 bases from V and 4 bases from J, with 18 bases between. Germline CDR1 SEHNR, CDR2 FQNEAQ (reference sequence).

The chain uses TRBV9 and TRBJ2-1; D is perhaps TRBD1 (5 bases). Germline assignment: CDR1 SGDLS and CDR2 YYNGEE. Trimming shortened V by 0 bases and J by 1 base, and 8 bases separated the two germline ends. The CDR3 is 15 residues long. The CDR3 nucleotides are TGTGCCAGCAGCGTAGGCAGGGCTTCCTACAATGAGCAGTTCTTC. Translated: CASSVGRASYNEQFF.

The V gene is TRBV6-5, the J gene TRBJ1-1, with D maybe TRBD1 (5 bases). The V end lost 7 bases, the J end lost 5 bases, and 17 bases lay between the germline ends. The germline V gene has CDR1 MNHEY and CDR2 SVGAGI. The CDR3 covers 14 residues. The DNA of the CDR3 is TGTGCCAGCACCCCCGCCAGGGTGGGTACTGAAGCTTTCTTT. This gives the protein CASTPARVGTEAFF.

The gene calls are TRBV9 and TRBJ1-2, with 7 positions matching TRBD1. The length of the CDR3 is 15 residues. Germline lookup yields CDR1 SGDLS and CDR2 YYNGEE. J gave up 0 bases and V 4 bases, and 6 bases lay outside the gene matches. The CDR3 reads CASSLGTEANYGYTF. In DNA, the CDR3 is TGTGCCAGCAGCCTCGGGACAGAAGCTAACTATGGCTACACCTTC.

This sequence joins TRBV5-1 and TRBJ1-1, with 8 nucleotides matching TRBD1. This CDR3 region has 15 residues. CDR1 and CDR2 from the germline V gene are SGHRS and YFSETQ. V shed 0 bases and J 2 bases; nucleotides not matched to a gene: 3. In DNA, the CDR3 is TGCGCCAGCAGCTTGGACGGACAGGGTAACACTGAAGCTTTCTTT. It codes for CASSLDGQGNTEAFF. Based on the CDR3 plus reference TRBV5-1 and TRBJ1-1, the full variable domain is KAGVTQTPRYLIKTRGQQVTLSCSPISGHRSVSWYQQTPGQGLQFLFEYFSETQRNKGNFPGRFSGRQFSNSRSEMNVSTLELGDSALYLCASSLDGQGNTEAFFGQGTRLTVV.

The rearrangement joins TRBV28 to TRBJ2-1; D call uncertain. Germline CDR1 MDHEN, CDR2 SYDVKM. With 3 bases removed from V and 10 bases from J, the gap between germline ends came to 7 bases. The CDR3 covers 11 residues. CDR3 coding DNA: TGTGCCAGCAGTTTGACGAGGGAGCAGTTCTTC. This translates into CASSLTREQFF.

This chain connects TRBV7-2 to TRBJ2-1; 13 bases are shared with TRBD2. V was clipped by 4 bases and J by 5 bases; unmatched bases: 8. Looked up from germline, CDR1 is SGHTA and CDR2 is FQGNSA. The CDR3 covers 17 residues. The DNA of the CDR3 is TGTGCCAGCAGCTCGACGATACTAGCGGGAGGGGACAATGAGCAGTTCTTC. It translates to CASSSTILAGGDNEQFF.

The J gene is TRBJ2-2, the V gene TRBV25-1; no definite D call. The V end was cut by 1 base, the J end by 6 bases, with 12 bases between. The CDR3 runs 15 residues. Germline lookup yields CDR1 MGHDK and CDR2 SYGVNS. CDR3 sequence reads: CASSESTSISGELFF. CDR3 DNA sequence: TGTGCCAGCAGTGAATCAACGTCTATCTCCGGGGAGCTGTTTTTT. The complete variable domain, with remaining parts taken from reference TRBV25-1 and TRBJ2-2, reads EADIYQTPRYLVIGTGKKITLECSQTMGHDKMYWYQQDPGMELHLIHYSYGVNSTEKGDLSSESTVSRIRTEHFPLTLESARPSHTSQYLCASSESTSISGELFFGEGSRLTVL.

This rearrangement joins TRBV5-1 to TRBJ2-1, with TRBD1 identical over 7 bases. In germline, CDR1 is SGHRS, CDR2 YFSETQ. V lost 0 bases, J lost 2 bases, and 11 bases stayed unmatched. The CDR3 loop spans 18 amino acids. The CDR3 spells CASSLDPDRAETYNEQFF. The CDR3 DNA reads TGCGCCAGCAGCTTGGATCCCGACAGGGCAGAAACCTACAATGAGCAGTTCTTC.

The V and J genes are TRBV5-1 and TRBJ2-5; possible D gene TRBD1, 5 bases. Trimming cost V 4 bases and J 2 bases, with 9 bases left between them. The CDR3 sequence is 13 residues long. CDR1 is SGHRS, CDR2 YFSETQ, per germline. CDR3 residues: CASSPDSQETQYF. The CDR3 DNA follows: TGCGCCAGCAGCCCTGACAGTCAAGAGACCCAGTACTTC.

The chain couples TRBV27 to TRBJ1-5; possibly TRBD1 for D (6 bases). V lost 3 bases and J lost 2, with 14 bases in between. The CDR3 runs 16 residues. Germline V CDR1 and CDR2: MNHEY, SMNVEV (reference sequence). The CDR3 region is CASSFIGAGGNQPQHF. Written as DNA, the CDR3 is TGTGCCAGCAGTTTTATTGGGGCAGGGGGCAATCAGCCCCAGCATTTT.

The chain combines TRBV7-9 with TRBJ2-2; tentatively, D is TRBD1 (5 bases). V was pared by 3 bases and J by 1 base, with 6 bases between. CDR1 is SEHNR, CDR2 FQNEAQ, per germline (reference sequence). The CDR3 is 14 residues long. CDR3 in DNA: TGTGCCAGCAGCTTTGGACAGAACACCGGGGAGCTGTTTTTT. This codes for CASSFGQNTGELFF.

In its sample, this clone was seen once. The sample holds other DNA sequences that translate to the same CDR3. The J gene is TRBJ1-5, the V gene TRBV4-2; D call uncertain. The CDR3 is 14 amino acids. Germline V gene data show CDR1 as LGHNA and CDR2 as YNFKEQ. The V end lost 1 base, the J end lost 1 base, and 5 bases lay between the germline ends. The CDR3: CASSQGQSNQPQHF. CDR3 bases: TGTGCCAGCAGCCAAGGTCAGAGCAATCAGCCCCAGCATTTT.

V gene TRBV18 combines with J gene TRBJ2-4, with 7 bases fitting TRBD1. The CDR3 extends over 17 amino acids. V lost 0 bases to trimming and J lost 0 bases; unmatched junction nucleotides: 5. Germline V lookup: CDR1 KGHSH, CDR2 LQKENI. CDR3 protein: CASSPPGQSLAKNIQYF. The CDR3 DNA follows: TGTGCCAGCTCACCACCGGGACAGTCCCTAGCCAAAAACATTCAGTACTTC. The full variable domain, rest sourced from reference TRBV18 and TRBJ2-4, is NAGVMQNPRHLVRRRGQEARLRCSPMKGHSHVYWYRQLPEEGLKFMVYLQKENIIDESGMPKERFSAEFPKEGPSILRIQQVVRGDSAAYFCASSPPGQSLAKNIQYFGAGTRLSVL.